A selection of T cell receptor beta chains follows, all from one sample in a study of blood T cell repertoires in COVID-19. The repertoire was sequenced with immunoSEQ multiplex PCR; TCRdb's copy has only in-frame clones and lacks some. The profile shows approximately 170,000 clones, 83% of them singletons. The source material was peripheral blood. These receptors all come from a woman in her seventies who had recovered from COVID-19. Both conserved end residues are part of each CDR3. The D gene is left open where the match is weak.

v_call d_call cdr3_aa
TRBV5-6 . CASRLQAGNTIYF
TRBV7-3 . CASSPATHNEQFF
TRBV3-1/TRBV3-2 TRBD2 CAIGLAGETQYF
TRBV7-8 . CASSLEPFLNYGYTF
TRBV5-1 . CASSSGAGSEQYF
TRBV5-6 . CASSLGLLNEKLFF
TRBV27 . CASSFALRRSTDTQYF
TRBV4-1 . CASSQEAGGGNTEAFF
TRBV6-5 TRBD2 CASSYWGGEYF
TRBV5-1 TRBD1 CASSPGQGDTGELFF
TRBV20-1 . CSASGWVPTRPYEQYF
TRBV7-3 TRBD2 CASSLTLGAGPTDTQYF
TRBV3-1/TRBV3-2 . CASSLGAFTGELFF
TRBV5-1 . CASSTSAQGSGELFF
TRBV18 . CASSPGGLNTEAFF
TRBV24-1 TRBD2 CATSDPGTSGFEQYF
TRBV5-1 TRBD1 CASSLGGQIYEQYF
TRBV15 TRBD2 CATSRGASGRYTGELFF
TRBV7-3 . CASSTGQGLSGANVLTF
TRBV7-3 TRBD1 CASSLTGGGYNEQFF
TRBV5-4 . CASSLVRNTEAFF
TRBV3-1/TRBV3-2 . CASSQAQGPDTQYF
TRBV4-2 TRBD2 CASSLLSGSSTDTQYF
TRBV11-3 . CASSRTGTNTGELFF
TRBV6-1 . CASSEAGGGLDNEQFF
TRBV2 TRBD1 CASSEAGQGATEAFF
TRBV3-1/TRBV3-2 TRBD2 CASTPPRAGGVIREQFF
TRBV7-2 . CASSEGPPNEQYF
TRBV15 . CATRGGYSGNTIYF
TRBV5-1 TRBD2 CASSLGAGESEQYF
TRBV7-9 TRBD1 CASSLGQGIIGYTF
TRBV27 TRBD1 CASSRDRGFQPQHF
TRBV5-4 . CASSTPRGANTEAFF
TRBV5-4 . CASSLGGTGEKLFF
TRBV5-4 TRBD2 CASSLSSGIQETQYF
TRBV9 . CASSVEQGSYGYTF
TRBV5-1 TRBD2 CASSPAGTSGRAGETQYF
TRBV14 TRBD1 CASSRDRLQPQHF
TRBV6-5 . CASSYRGPGGREQFF
TRBV7-2 . CASGPQWRQPQHF
TRBV5-1 TRBD2 CASSPPETSAYEQFF
TRBV29-1 TRBD1 CSGTGGAMNTEAFF
TRBV4-1 TRBD2 CASSQGAGGSGGQFF
TRBV28 TRBD2 CASSATSGRAAGANVLTF
TRBV18 . CASSPPRNPYEQYF
TRBV6-2/TRBV6-3 TRBD2 CASSWASGEQYF
TRBV6-5 . CASSRTATGAFF
TRBV6-5 TRBD1 CATLRDSGPYEQYF
TRBV5-4 TRBD2 CASNPGAGDTGELFF
TRBV2 . CASSATGYGYTF
TRBV4-1 TRBD1 CASSHPTGTGETWVQPQHF
TRBV30 . CAWSVGDSLYEQYF